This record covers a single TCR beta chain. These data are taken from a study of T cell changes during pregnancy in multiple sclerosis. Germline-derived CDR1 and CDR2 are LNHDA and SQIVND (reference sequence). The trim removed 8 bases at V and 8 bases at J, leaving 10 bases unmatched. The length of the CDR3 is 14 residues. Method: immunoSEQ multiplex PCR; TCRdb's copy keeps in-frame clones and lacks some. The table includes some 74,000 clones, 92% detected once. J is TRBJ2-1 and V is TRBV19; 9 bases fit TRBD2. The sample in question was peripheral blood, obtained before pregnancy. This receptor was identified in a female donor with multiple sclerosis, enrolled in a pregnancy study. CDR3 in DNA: TGTGCCAGTTCTAGGACTAGCGTGATCTATGAGCAGTTCTTC. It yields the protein CASSRTSVIYEQFF.